Listed here are 17 T cell receptor beta chains from one sample, sequenced in a study of blood T cell repertoires in COVID-19. Profiled with immunoSEQ multiplex PCR; TCRdb holds only in-frame clones, not every one. The sample carries under 80,000 clones, 76% recorded once. The specimen was peripheral blood. The receptors were sampled from a man between 60 and 70 years old with COVID-19, enrolled during active disease.

This clone was recorded only once. This chain uses TRBV18 with TRBJ2-1; 8 bases agree with TRBD1. J lost 5 bases, V lost 9 bases, and 9 bases had no gene match. CDR1 and CDR2 from the germline V gene are KGHSH and LQKENI. The CDR3 covers 14 residues. The CDR3 protein is CASGGQEAHNEQFF. In DNA, the CDR3 is TGTGCCAGTGGGGGACAGGAGGCCCACAATGAGCAGTTCTTC.

The chain carries TRBV6-2 or TRBV6-3 and TRBJ2-2; a possible D gene is TRBD2 (6 bases). Germline CDR1 and CDR2: MNHEY and SVGEGT. CDR3 length equals 14 residues. The ends were cut back, 4 bases at V and 5 bases at J, with 11 bases in the middle. For the CDR3, the DNA is TGTGCCAGCAGTTGGAGGGAGGAGACCGGGGAGCTGTTTTTT. Its translation: CASSWREETGELFF.

The gene calls are TRBV3-1 (or the pseudogene TRBV3-2) and TRBJ1-1, with 7 bases matching TRBD1. Germline V lookup: CDR1 LGHDT, CDR2 YNNKEL (reference sequence). This CDR3 contains 12 residues. Trimming removed 3 bases from V and 7 bases from J; junction bases left unmatched: 2. For the CDR3, the DNA is TGTGCCAGCAGCCAGGGGACAGTTGAAGCTTTCTTT. Translating it yields CASSQGTVEAFF.

In its sample, this clone was seen once. The genes are TRBV30 and TRBJ2-3; 10 bases agree with TRBD1. Germline values: CDR1 GTSNPN, CDR2 SVGIG (reference sequence). The CDR3 spans 15 residues. With V trimmed by 4 bases and J by 4 bases, 8 bases remained unmatched. CDR3 residues: CAWTPSDRGSDTQYF. The DNA of the CDR3 is TGTGCCTGGACCCCGTCGGACAGGGGGTCAGATACGCAGTATTTT. The whole variable domain, remainder taken from reference TRBV30 and TRBJ2-3, is SQTIHQWPATLVQPVGSPLSLECTVEGTSNPNLYWYRQAAGRGLQLLFYSVGIGQISSEVPQNLSASRPQDRQFILSSKKLLLSDSGFYLCAWTPSDRGSDTQYFGPGTRLTVL.

The V and J genes are TRBV28 and TRBJ2-3; 7 positions match TRBD1. Germline V gene sequence: CDR1 MDHEN, CDR2 SYDVKM. Unmatched junction bases numbered 15, after V lost 8 bases and J lost 7 bases. The CDR3 has 15 amino acids. Here the CDR3 reads CASGSTGTAFHTQYF. CDR3 DNA sequence: TGTGCCAGCGGATCCACCGGGACAGCCTTCCATACGCAGTATTTT.

This chain joins TRBV14 and TRBJ2-1; 10 bases map to TRBD2. The CDR3 has 18 residues. The V segment lost 1 base and the J segment 4 bases; nucleotides outside the gene matches: 10. CDR1 and CDR2 (germline): SGHDN, FVKESK. DNA for the CDR3: TGTGCCAGCAGCCAAGGACAGCCAGCGGGAGGGCGATACAATGAGCAGTTCTTC. It codes for CASSQGQPAGGRYNEQFF.

The CDR3 is CASSEGVYGYTF. CDR3 DNA: TGTGCCAGTAGTGAGGGGGTCTATGGCTACACCTTC. This rearrangement joins TRBV19 to TRBJ1-2; perhaps TRBD1 as D (6 bases). Trimming removed 5 bases at V and 4 bases at J, with 8 bases between. Germline V gene data show CDR1 as LNHDA and CDR2 as SQIVND (reference sequence). This CDR3 has 12 amino acids.

CDR3 loop: CASSGGLAGTYEQYF. DNA of the CDR3: TGTGCCAGCAGCGGAGGACTAGCGGGGACCTACGAGCAGTACTTC. The rearrangement joins TRBV28 to TRBJ2-7; 12 bases agree with TRBD2. CDR1 is MDHEN, CDR2 SYDVKM, per germline. The junction had 5 bases not matched to a gene; V was cut back by 6 bases and J by 2 bases. This CDR3 is 15 amino acids long.

The chain has TRBV19 and TRBJ1-5; 10 bases line up with TRBD1. This CDR3 is built from 13 residues. J was trimmed by 7 bases and V by 9 bases; bases with no gene match: 6. The germline gives CDR1 LNHDA, CDR2 SQIVND (reference sequence). The CDR3 DNA sequence: TGTGCCAGCCGGGACAGGGGAGAACAGCCCCAGCATTTT. This sequence encodes CASRDRGEQPQHF. Full variable domain (missing parts from reference TRBV19 and TRBJ1-5): DGGITQSPKYLFRKEGQNVTLSCEQNLNHDAMYWYRQDPGQGLRLIYYSQIVNDFQKGDIAEGYSVSREKKESFPLTVTSAQKNPTAFYLCASRDRGEQPQHFGDGTRLSIL.

The gene calls are TRBV7-9 and TRBJ2-7; TRBD2 aligns across 8 bases. Germline lookup yields CDR1 SEHNR and CDR2 FQNEAQ (reference sequence). CDR3 size: 13 residues. With 5 bases clipped from V and 6 bases from J, the junction kept 6 bases outside the gene matches. The CDR3 region is CASSAARGGEQYF. The CDR3, as DNA: TGTGCCAGCAGCGCTGCCCGGGGGGGCGAGCAGTACTTC.

The CDR3: CSVEDGHRGPGNTIYF. The CDR3 DNA reads as TGCAGCGTTGAAGATGGACACAGGGGACCTGGAAACACCATATATTTT. The chain recombines TRBV29-1 with TRBJ1-3, with 7 bases that match TRBD1. CDR1 is SQVTM and CDR2 is ANQGSEA in the germline V gene. Trimming at V came to 0 bases and at J to 2 bases, leaving 7 bases not matched to a gene. This CDR3 spans 16 amino acids.

The chain is built from TRBV6-2 or TRBV6-3 and TRBJ2-3, with 9 nucleotides matching TRBD2. V lost 2 bases, J lost 1 base, and 1 base stayed unmatched. The CDR3 spans 15 residues. The germline V gene encodes CDR1 MNHEY and CDR2 SVGEGT. The CDR3 nucleotides are TGTGCCAGCAGTTACAAGCGGGGGGGCACAGATACGCAGTATTTT. The encoded protein is CASSYKRGGTDTQYF.

The count of this clone is one. V usage is TRBV3-1 (or the pseudogene TRBV3-2) and J usage is TRBJ2-3, with 11 bases identical to TRBD2. V was clipped by 5 bases and J by 2 bases; unmatched bases: 6. Germline-derived CDR1 and CDR2 are LGHDT and YNNKEL (reference sequence). There are 16 residues in the CDR3. The CDR3 here is CASSWASGGSTDTQYF. In DNA form, the CDR3 reads TGTGCCAGCAGCTGGGCTAGCGGGGGGTCCACAGATACGCAGTATTTT.

This CDR3 reads CASSLSFGRGNTEAFF. The CDR3 bases are TGTGCCAGCAGTTTGAGCTTTGGTCGCGGGAACACTGAAGCTTTCTTT. The rearrangement uses TRBV28 and TRBJ1-1; D call uncertain. The CDR3 has 16 residues. Trimming took off 3 bases at V and 1 base at J, with 15 bases between the two ends. Germline CDR1 is MDHEN and CDR2 is SYDVKM.

The table lists this clone with a few counts. The V call is TRBV5-1, the J call TRBJ2-7, with 12 bases fitting TRBD2. V lost 4 bases to trimming and J lost 3 bases; unmatched junction nucleotides: 8. Germline V gives CDR1 SGHRS, CDR2 YFSETQ. This CDR3 contains 16 residues. CDR3 loop: CASSPRTSGILYEQYF. The CDR3 DNA is TGCGCCAGCAGCCCGCGGACTAGCGGGATCCTCTACGAGCAGTACTTC.

The V call is TRBV5-1, the J call TRBJ2-7; 10 bases align to TRBD2. The V gene's germline CDR1 is SGHRS and CDR2 YFSETQ. V lost 4 bases, J lost 0 bases, and 7 bases stayed unmatched. The CDR3 is made up of 16 amino acids. The DNA for the CDR3 is TGCGCCAGCAGCCGGACTAGCGGAGGAAGCTCCTACGAGCAGTACTTC. This translates into CASSRTSGGSSYEQYF. The complete variable domain, with remaining parts taken from reference TRBV5-1 and TRBJ2-7, reads KAGVTQTPRYLIKTRGQQVTLSCSPISGHRSVSWYQQTPGQGLQFLFEYFSETQRNKGNFPGRFSGRQFSNSRSEMNVSTLELGDSALYLCASSRTSGGSSYEQYFGPGTRLTVT.

The chain joins TRBV5-1 to TRBJ2-5, with 9 positions matching TRBD2. The ends lost 6 bases at V and 4 bases at J; junction bases unmatched: 13. This CDR3 contains 16 residues. Germline-derived CDR1 and CDR2 are SGHRS and YFSETQ. The CDR3 coding sequence is TGCGCCAGCATCCAAGGGACTAGCACGCTGGGAGAGACCCAGTACTTC. It is translated as CASIQGTSTLGETQYF. Based on the CDR3 plus reference TRBV5-1 and TRBJ2-5, the full variable domain is KAGVTQTPRYLIKTRGQQVTLSCSPISGHRSVSWYQQTPGQGLQFLFEYFSETQRNKGNFPGRFSGRQFSNSRSEMNVSTLELGDSALYLCASIQGTSTLGETQYFGPGTRLLVL.